The 26 T cell receptor beta chains listed next were all sequenced from one sample in a study of shared clonotypes between healthy human individuals. Only CD45RO-negative cells positively selected for CCR7 counted as naive CD8 cells, so terminally differentiated effector memory CD45RA+ cells were excluded. Sequenced by immunoSEQ multiplex PCR; TCRdb stores in-frame clones only, minus some. In the table there are millions of clones, around 96% of which are singletons. Sequences were obtained from naive CD8+ T cells sorted from blood. Source of these receptors: a man between 18 and 35 years old in good health.

Only one count was recorded for this clone. This chain joins TRBV30 and TRBJ2-7, with TRBD1 matching 7 bases. Germline lookup yields CDR1 GTSNPN and CDR2 SVGIG (reference sequence). V dropped 2 bases and J dropped 3; count of bases not matched to a gene: 4. The CDR3 spans 13 residues. DNA for the CDR3: TGTGCCTGGAGTACCGGGACAGTCTACGAGCAGTACTTC. It yields the protein CAWSTGTVYEQYF.

The chain recombines TRBV27 with TRBJ2-4, with a weak D call TRBD2 (5 bases). Per the germline V gene, CDR1 is MNHEY and CDR2 is SMNVEV (reference sequence). V lost 4 bases and J 0 bases, leaving 10 bases between the germline ends. This CDR3 spans 15 amino acids. CDR3 region: CASSSRTLAKNIQYF. The CDR3 region has the DNA TGTGCCAGCAGTTCCAGGACTTTAGCCAAAAACATTCAGTACTTC.

Turning to this clone: This same CDR3 is encoded by further DNA sequences in the sample. The CDR3 bases are TGTGCCAGCAGCCTAAGGGGGCCCAGCTACGAGCAGTACTTC. Its translation is CASSLRGPSYEQYF. The chain couples TRBV27 to TRBJ2-7, with 7 nucleotides matching TRBD1. Germline V gives CDR1 MNHEY, CDR2 SMNVEV (reference sequence). There are 14 residues in the CDR3. V shed 6 bases and J 3 bases; nucleotides not matched to a gene: 8.

The J gene is TRBJ1-2, the V gene TRBV30; D is ambiguous. Germline lookup yields CDR1 GTSNPN and CDR2 SVGIG (reference sequence). This CDR3 region has 13 residues. Between the trimmed V and J ends, which lost 2 bases and 5 bases, there was a span of 12 bases. The CDR3 region has the DNA TGTGCCTGGAGTACGTCAGTTCCTTATGGCTACACCTTC. Its translation is CAWSTSVPYGYTF. The full variable domain, with the rest looked up from reference TRBV30 and TRBJ1-2, is SQTIHQWPATLVQPVGSPLSLECTVEGTSNPNLYWYRQAAGRGLQLLFYSVGIGQISSEVPQNLSASRPQDRQFILSSKKLLLSDSGFYLCAWSTSVPYGYTFGSGTRLTVV.

In the case of this clone: Other DNA sequences from this sample encode an identical CDR3 as well. The rearrangement joins TRBV30 to TRBJ2-7; D gene unclear. Trimming removed 5 bases at V and 4 bases at J, with 9 bases between. Germline V gives CDR1 GTSNPN, CDR2 SVGIG (reference sequence). CDR3 length equals 11 residues. The CDR3 sequence is CAWGWDYEQYF. In DNA form, the CDR3 reads TGTGCCTGGGGATGGGATTACGAGCAGTACTTC.

This chain links TRBV5-1 with TRBJ1-2; a possible D gene is TRBD1 (5 bases). The CDR3 consists of 16 residues. V lost 4 bases to trimming and J lost 5 bases, with 21 bases between them. CDR1 SGHRS and CDR2 YFSETQ come from the germline V gene. The CDR3 DNA is TGCGCCAGCAGCCTTCGCCCCCGGGGGTCCGTTTATGGCTACACCTTC. Its protein product is CASSLRPRGSVYGYTF.

A few counts support this clone. The chain joins TRBV7-2 to TRBJ2-5, with 9 bases matching TRBD2. The CDR3 contains 16 residues. V lost 5 bases and J lost 2; bases outside the gene matches: 9. CDR1 is SGHTA, CDR2 FQGNSA, per germline. The CDR3 reads CASSRELAGTQETQYF. The CDR3 DNA sequence: TGTGCCAGCAGCCGGGAACTAGCGGGTACACAAGAGACCCAGTACTTC.

Details on this clone: Other DNA sequences within the sample encode an identical CDR3. The chain recombines TRBV29-1 with TRBJ2-7; D uncertain. The V end lost 1 base, the J end lost 1 base, and 8 bases lay between the germline ends. The germline V gene has CDR1 SQVTM and CDR2 ANQGSEA. The CDR3 sequence is 13 residues long. The CDR3 nucleotides are TGCAGCGTTGAAGTTGGATCGTCCTACGAGCAGTACTTC. Its translation: CSVEVGSSYEQYF.

The CDR3 nucleotides are TGTGCCAGCAGCACCCAACCGGGACTAGCGGAAGATACGCAGTATTTT. It yields the protein CASSTQPGLAEDTQYF. The chain carries TRBV9 and TRBJ2-3; TRBD2 matches at 11 bases. Per germline, CDR1 SGDLS and CDR2 YYNGEE. This CDR3 contains 16 residues. J lost 5 bases, V lost 4 bases, and 9 bases had no gene match.

The genes are TRBV6-6 and TRBJ1-2; 12 bases agree with TRBD1. This CDR3 is built from 14 residues. The trim removed 7 bases at V and 6 bases at J, leaving 6 bases unmatched. Germline CDR1 MNHNY, CDR2 SVGAGI (reference sequence). Here the CDR3 reads CASTKGQGADGYTF. CDR3 nucleotides: TGTGCCAGCACTAAGGGACAGGGGGCGGATGGCTACACCTTC.

As for this clone: This sample also contains other DNA sequences that code for the same CDR3. The V gene is TRBV4-1, the J gene TRBJ2-7; 13 nucleotides align to TRBD2. Germline loops: CDR1 MGHRA, CDR2 YSYEKL. The CDR3 extends over 16 amino acids. Losses at the gene ends were 3 bases for V and 4 bases for J; bases not matched to a gene: 6. The CDR3 bases are TGCGCCAGCAGCCAGAGACTAGCGGGAGGTGGGTACGAGCAGTACTTC. Amino acids: CASSQRLAGGGYEQYF.

V is TRBV11-2 and J is TRBJ2-7; 9 nucleotides align to TRBD1. V lost 6 bases, J lost 7 bases, and 19 bases stayed unmatched. In germline, CDR1 is SGHAT, CDR2 FQNNGV. The CDR3 totals 17 residues. CDR3 region: CASRKVGNTGGSGEQYF. The CDR3 coding sequence is TGTGCCAGCAGAAAAGTCGGCAATACAGGGGGCTCGGGTGAGCAGTACTTC. The variable domain in full, completed from reference TRBV11-2 and TRBJ2-7, reads EAGVAQSPRYKIIEKRQSVAFWCNPISGHATLYWYQQILGQGPKLLIQFQNNGVVDDSQLPKDRFSAERLKGVDSTLKIQPAKLEDSAVYLCASRKVGNTGGSGEQYFGPGTRLTVT.

This clone was seen just once. The rearrangement joins TRBV2 to TRBJ1-4; 7 bases line up with TRBD1. Germline V gene lookup returns CDR1 SNHLY and CDR2 FYNNEI. The CDR3 totals 14 residues. The junction had 9 bases not matched to a gene; V was cut back by 6 bases and J by 8 bases. In DNA form, the CDR3 reads TGTGCCAGCAGGATACAGGGGTCAGGCGAAAAACTGTTTTTT. This sequence encodes CASRIQGSGEKLFF.

This clone has only one observation. The chain recombines TRBV6-1 with TRBJ2-5; TRBD2 matches at 7 bases. CDR1 and CDR2 (germline): MNHNS, SASEGT. V shed 4 bases, J shed 2 bases, and the junction held 7 bases outside the gene matches. CDR3 length: 15 amino acids. The CDR3 coding sequence is TGTGCCAGCAGTGGGGAGGGCTCGCAACAAGAGACCCAGTACTTC. It encodes CASSGEGSQQETQYF.

V gene TRBV10-3 combines with J gene TRBJ2-7; TRBD1 agrees at 8 bases. The trim removed 6 bases at V and 3 bases at J, leaving 10 bases unmatched. CDR1 and CDR2 from the germline V gene are ENHRY and SYGVKD. The CDR3 loop spans 15 amino acids. CDR3 region: CAISRSGTGDYEQYF. The CDR3 DNA sequence: TGTGCCATCAGCCGATCTGGGACAGGCGACTACGAGCAGTACTTC.

The gene calls are TRBV2 and TRBJ1-2; 7 nucleotides align to TRBD1. The length of the CDR3 is 17 residues. J gave up 5 bases and V 3 bases, and 15 bases lay outside the gene matches. In germline, CDR1 is SNHLY, CDR2 FYNNEI. Here the CDR3 reads CASSESLPTGPGYGYTF. The CDR3 bases are TGTGCCAGCAGTGAGTCCCTCCCGACAGGGCCTGGGTATGGCTACACCTTC.

V is TRBV6-6 and J is TRBJ2-7; TRBD2 agrees at 8 bases. The J segment lost 0 bases and the V segment lost 5 bases, leaving 9 bases of the junction unmatched. The germline gives CDR1 MNHNY, CDR2 SVGAGI (reference sequence). The CDR3 is 16 residues long. CDR3 nucleotides: TGTGCCAGCAGTCACGGGGCGGGGGGACTCTCCTACGAGCAGTACTTC. Translated: CASSHGAGGLSYEQYF.

The chain recombines TRBV12-5 with TRBJ2-7; D is perhaps TRBD1 (6 bases). Trimming took off 5 bases at V and 7 bases at J, with 21 bases between the two ends. The CDR3 totals 15 residues. In germline, CDR1 is LGHNT, CDR2 FRNRAP. This CDR3 is CASGEIQGQVGEQYF. In nucleotides, the CDR3 is TGTGCTAGTGGTGAAATTCAGGGGCAGGTCGGAGAGCAGTACTTC.

This clone has a single count. V gene TRBV5-6 combines with J gene TRBJ2-3; unclear D gene. Trimming removed 0 bases from V and 5 bases from J, with 10 bases in between. The CDR3 extends over 14 amino acids. Germline-derived CDR1 and CDR2 are SGHDT and YYEEEE. The CDR3 loop reads CASSLGGPLDTQYF. The CDR3, as DNA: TGTGCCAGCAGCTTGGGAGGCCCGTTAGATACGCAGTATTTT.

The rearrangement joins TRBV13 to TRBJ2-2, with 11 bases that match TRBD2. CDR1 is PRHDT and CDR2 is FYEKMQ in the germline V gene (reference sequence). The CDR3 is 16 amino acids. Losses at the gene ends were 4 bases for V and 9 bases for J; bases not matched to a gene: 10. CDR3 nucleotide sequence: TGTGCCAGCAGCTACCCCACTAGCGGGGGCGGGAGGGAGCTGTTTTTT. Translating gives CASSYPTSGGGRELFF.

V usage is TRBV7-8 and J usage is TRBJ2-7; 13 bases agree with TRBD2. With 3 bases clipped from V and 3 bases from J, the junction kept 5 bases outside the gene matches. There are 16 residues in the CDR3. The germline CDR1 and CDR2 sequences are SGHVS and FQNEAQ. The CDR3 DNA sequence: TGTGCCAGCAGCTTTGGACTAGCGGGGGTGGTCTACGAGCAGTACTTC. This encodes CASSFGLAGVVYEQYF.

The V gene is TRBV4-1, the J gene TRBJ1-5; TRBD1 agrees at 11 bases. V lost 0 bases, J lost 7 bases, and 5 bases stayed unmatched. The CDR3 has 16 amino acids. CDR1 and CDR2 (germline): MGHRA, YSYEKL. CDR3 region: CASSQEDRGPGQPQHF. CDR3 nucleotides: TGCGCCAGCAGCCAAGAGGACAGGGGGCCGGGACAGCCCCAGCATTTT.

The V gene is TRBV7-9, the J gene TRBJ2-7; TRBD1 is a possible D gene (5 bases). Trimming pared 5 bases from V and 3 bases from J, leaving 17 bases between. Germline CDR1 reads SEHNR; CDR2 reads FQNEAQ (reference sequence). CDR3 length: 15 amino acids. The CDR3 is CASSPPARVGYEQYF. As DNA, the CDR3 is TGTGCCAGCAGCCCGCCGGCCAGGGTAGGCTACGAGCAGTACTTC. Full variable domain (missing parts from reference TRBV7-9 and TRBJ2-7): DTGVSQNPRHKITKRGQNVTFRCDPISEHNRLYWYRQTLGQGPEFLTYFQNEAQLEKSRLLSDRFSAERPKGSFSTLEIQRTEQGDSAMYLCASSPPARVGYEQYFGPGTRLTVT.

The table lists this clone with a count of one. This sequence joins TRBV7-9 and TRBJ1-1; no clear D. Germline V CDR1 and CDR2: SEHNR, FQNEAQ (reference sequence). The CDR3 covers 11 residues. Trimming took 7 bases from V and 5 from J, leaving 8 bases between them. DNA for the CDR3: TGTGCCAGCACCAATGGGACTGAAGCTTTCTTT. Translation: CASTNGTEAFF.

This clone has a single count. For the CDR3, the DNA is TGTGCCAGCAGTGAAGAGGCGTTAAGGGGCCTAGCCAAAAACATTCAGTACTTC. Translating gives CASSEEALRGLAKNIQYF. The chain is built from TRBV6-1 and TRBJ2-4, with D perhaps matching TRBD1 (5 bases). The V end lost 1 base, the J end lost 0 bases, and 16 bases lay between the germline ends. This CDR3 has 18 amino acids. Looked up from germline, CDR1 is MNHNS and CDR2 is SASEGT.

On this clone itself: A read error may account for a junction end that differs from germline. The genes are TRBV6-1 and TRBJ1-1; D not certain. There are 14 residues in the CDR3. Germline CDR1 is MNHNS and CDR2 is SASEGT. CDR3 coding DNA: TGTGCCAGCAGTGAAGCTGCAGCGAACGCTGAAGCTTTCTTT. It translates to CASSEAAANAEAFF.